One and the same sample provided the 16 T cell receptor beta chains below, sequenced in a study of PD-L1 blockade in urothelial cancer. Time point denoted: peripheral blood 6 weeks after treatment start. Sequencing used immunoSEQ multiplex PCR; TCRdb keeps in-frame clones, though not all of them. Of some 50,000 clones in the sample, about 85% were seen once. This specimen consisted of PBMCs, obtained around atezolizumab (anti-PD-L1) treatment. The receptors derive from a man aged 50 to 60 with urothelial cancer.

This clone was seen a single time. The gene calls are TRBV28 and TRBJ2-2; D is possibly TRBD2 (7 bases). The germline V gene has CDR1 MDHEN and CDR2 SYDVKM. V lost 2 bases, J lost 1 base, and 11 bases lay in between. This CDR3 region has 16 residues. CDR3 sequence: CASSLRGAQNTGELFF. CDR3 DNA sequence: TGTGCCAGCAGTTTACGGGGGGCGCAGAACACCGGGGAGCTGTTTTTT. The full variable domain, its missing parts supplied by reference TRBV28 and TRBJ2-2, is DVKVTQSSRYLVKRTGEKVFLECVQDMDHENMFWYRQDPGLGLRLIYFSYDVKMKEKGDIPEGYSVSREKKERFSLILESASTNQTSMYLCASSLRGAQNTGELFFGEGSRLTVL.

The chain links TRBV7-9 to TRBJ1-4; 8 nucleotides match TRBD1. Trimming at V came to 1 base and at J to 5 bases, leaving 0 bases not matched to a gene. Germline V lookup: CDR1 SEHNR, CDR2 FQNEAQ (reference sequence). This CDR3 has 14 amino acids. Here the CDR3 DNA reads TGTGCCAGCAGCTTAGGGGACAGGAATGAAAAACTGTTTTTT. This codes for CASSLGDRNEKLFF.

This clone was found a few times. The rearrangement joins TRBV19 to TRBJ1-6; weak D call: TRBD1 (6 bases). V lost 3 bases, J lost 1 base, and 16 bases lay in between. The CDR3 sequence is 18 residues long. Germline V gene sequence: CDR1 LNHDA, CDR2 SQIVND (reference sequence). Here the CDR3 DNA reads TGTGCCAGTAGTATCTCCCGGACAGCACAATCCTATAATTCACCCCTCCACTTT. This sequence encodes CASSISRTAQSYNSPLHF.

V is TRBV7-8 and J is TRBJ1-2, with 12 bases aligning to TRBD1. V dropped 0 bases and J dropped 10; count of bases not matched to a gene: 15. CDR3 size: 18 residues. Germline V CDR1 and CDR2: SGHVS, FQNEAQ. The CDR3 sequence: CASSLARGKGGTGGNYTF. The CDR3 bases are TGTGCCAGCAGCTTAGCGCGGGGGAAAGGAGGGACAGGGGGCAACTACACCTTC.

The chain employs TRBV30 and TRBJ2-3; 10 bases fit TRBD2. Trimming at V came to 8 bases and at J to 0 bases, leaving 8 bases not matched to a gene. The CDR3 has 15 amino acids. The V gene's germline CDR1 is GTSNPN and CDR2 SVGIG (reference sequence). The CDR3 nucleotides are TGTGCCCGCCGCCCTAGCGGGGGAAGCACAGATACGCAGTATTTT. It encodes CARRPSGGSTDTQYF.

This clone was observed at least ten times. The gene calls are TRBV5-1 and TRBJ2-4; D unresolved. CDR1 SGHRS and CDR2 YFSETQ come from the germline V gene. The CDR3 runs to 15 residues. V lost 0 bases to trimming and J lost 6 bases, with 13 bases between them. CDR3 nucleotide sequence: TGCGCCAGCAGCTTGGCCGCAGGTTTGGCAAACATTCAGTACTTC. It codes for CASSLAAGLANIQYF.

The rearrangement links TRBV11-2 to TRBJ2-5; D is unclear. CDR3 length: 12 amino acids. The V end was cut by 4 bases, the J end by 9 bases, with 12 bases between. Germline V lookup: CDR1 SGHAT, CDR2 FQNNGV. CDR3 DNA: TGTGCCAGCAGCTCAGGCGTGGTGGCCCAGTACTTC. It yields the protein CASSSGVVAQYF. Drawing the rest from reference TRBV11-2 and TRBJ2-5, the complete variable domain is EAGVAQSPRYKIIEKRQSVAFWCNPISGHATLYWYQQILGQGPKLLIQFQNNGVVDDSQLPKDRFSAERLKGVDSTLKIQPAKLEDSAVYLCASSSGVVAQYFGPGTRLLVL.

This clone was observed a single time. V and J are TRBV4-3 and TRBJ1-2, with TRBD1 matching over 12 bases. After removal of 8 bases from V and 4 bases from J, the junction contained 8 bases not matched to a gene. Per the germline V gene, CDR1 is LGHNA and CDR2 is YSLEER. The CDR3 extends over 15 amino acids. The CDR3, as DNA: TGCGCCAGCCAGCCAGGGACAGGGGGCGGCTATGGCTACACCTTC. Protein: CASQPGTGGGYGYTF.

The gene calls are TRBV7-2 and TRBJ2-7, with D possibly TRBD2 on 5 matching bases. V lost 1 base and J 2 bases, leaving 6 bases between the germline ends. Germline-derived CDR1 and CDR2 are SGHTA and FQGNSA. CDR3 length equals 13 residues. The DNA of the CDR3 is TGTGCCAGCAGCTTAGAGAGGGCCTACGAGCAGTACTTC. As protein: CASSLERAYEQYF.

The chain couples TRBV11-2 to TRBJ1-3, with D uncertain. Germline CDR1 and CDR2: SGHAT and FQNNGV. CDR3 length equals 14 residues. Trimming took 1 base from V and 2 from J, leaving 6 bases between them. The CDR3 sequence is CASSLGQPGNTIYF. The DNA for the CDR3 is TGTGCCAGCAGCTTAGGGCAACCTGGAAACACCATATATTTT.

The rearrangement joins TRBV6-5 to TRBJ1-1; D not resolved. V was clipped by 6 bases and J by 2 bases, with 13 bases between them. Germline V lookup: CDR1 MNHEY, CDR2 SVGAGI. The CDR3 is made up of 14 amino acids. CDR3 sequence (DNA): TGTGCCAGCAGGGCTTCGGGTGCTAACACTGAAGCTTTCTTT. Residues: CASRASGANTEAFF.

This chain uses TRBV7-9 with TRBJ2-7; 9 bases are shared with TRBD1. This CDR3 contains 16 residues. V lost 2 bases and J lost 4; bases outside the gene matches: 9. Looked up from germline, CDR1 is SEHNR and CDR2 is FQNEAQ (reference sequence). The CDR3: CASSLPERDRAYEQYF. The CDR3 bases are TGTGCCAGCAGCTTACCCGAGCGGGACAGGGCTTACGAGCAGTACTTC.

CDR3 DNA: TGTGCCAGCAGCACGGACTTCTCCTACGAGCAGTACTTC. Translation: CASSTDFSYEQYF. The genes are TRBV5-4 and TRBJ2-7, with D possibly being TRBD2 (5 bases). The CDR3 is 13 amino acids. Per the germline V gene, CDR1 is SGHNT and CDR2 is YYREEE (reference sequence). Trimming left V 4 bases short and J 0 bases short, with 8 bases between. The variable domain in full, with the rest retrieved from reference TRBV5-4 and TRBJ2-7, is ETGVTQSPTHLIKTRGQQVTLRCSSQSGHNTVSWYQQALGQGPQFIFQYYREEENGRGNFPPRFSGLQFPNYSSELNVNALELDDSALYLCASSTDFSYEQYFGPGTRLTVT.

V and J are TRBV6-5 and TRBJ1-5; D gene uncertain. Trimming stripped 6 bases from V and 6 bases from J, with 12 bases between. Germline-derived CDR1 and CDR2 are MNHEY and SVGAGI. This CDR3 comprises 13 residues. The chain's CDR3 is CASRIGLTQPQHF. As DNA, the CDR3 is TGTGCCAGCAGGATTGGGCTTACTCAGCCCCAGCATTTT.

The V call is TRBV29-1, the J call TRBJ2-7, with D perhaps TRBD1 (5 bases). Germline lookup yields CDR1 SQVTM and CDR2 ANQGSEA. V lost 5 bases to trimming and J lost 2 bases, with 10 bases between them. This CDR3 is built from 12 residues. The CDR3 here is CSVLLRAYEQYF. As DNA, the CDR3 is TGCAGCGTTTTACTCAGGGCCTACGAGCAGTACTTC.

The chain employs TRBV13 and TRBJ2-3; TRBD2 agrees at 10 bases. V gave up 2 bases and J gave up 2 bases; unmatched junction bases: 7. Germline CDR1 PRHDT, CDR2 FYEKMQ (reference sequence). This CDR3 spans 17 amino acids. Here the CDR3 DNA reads TGTGCCAGCAGCTTATCCCCAGCGGGAGGGCCCACAGATACGCAGTATTTT. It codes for CASSLSPAGGPTDTQYF.